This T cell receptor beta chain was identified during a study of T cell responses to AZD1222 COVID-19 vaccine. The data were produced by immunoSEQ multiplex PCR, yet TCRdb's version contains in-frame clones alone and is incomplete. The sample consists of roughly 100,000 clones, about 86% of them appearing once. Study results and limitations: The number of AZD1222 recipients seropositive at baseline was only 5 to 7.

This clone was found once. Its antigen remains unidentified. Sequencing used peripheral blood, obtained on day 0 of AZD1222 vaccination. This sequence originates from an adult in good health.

CDR3 DNA sequence: TGCAGCGTTGAATTCCAGGACGAGCAGTACTTC. Translation: CSVEFQDEQYF. The chain employs TRBV29-1 and TRBJ2-7; D gene ambiguous. With 2 bases removed from V and 5 bases from J, the gap between germline ends came to 7 bases. The CDR3 has 11 residues. Per germline, CDR1 SQVTM and CDR2 ANQGSEA.